Sequencing of this T cell receptor (beta chain) was carried out in a study of T cells in Graves' hyperthyroidism and ophthalmopathy. Trimming removed 5 bases from V and 9 bases from J, with 11 bases in between. Germline V gene lookup returns CDR1 MDHEN and CDR2 SYDVKM. The CDR3 sequence is 12 residues long. Amplified TCR beta CDR3 regions came from RNA transcripts. With the HTBI primer set, the TCR CDR3 went through a first round of RT-PCR. MiXCR, run by TCRdb on the multiplex PCR reads, gives a single entry per CDR3 protein. The sample has fewer than 450,000 distinct CDR3 sequences, about 18% seen once.

The receptor comes from a woman aged 30 to 39 with Graves' hyperthyroidism that later progressed to Graves' ophthalmopathy. Sequencing was performed on blood. The V call is TRBV28, the J call TRBJ1-5, with D unclear. As DNA, the CDR3 is TGTGCCAGCAGTCTCCAGCTGGGGCCCCAGCATTTT. Amino acid sequence: CASSLQLGPQHF.